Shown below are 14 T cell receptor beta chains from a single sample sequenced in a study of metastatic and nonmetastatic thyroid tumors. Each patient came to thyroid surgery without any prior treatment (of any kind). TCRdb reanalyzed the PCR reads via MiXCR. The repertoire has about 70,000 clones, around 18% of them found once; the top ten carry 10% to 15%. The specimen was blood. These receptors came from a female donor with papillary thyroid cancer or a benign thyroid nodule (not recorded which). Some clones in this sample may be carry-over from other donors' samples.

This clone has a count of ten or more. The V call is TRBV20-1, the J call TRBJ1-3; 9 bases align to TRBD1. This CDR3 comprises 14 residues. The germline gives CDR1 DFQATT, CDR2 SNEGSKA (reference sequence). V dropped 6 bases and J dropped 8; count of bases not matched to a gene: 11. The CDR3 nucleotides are TGCAGTGCGATAACAGGGGGCCTGCGCGACACCATATATTTT. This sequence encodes CSAITGGLRDTIYF.

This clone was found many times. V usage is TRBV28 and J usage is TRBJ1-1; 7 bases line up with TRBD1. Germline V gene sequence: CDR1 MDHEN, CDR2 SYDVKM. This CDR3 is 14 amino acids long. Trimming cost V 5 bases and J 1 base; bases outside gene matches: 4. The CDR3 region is CASSRQGSNTEAFF. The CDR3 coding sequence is TGTGCCAGCAGTCGACAGGGCTCGAACACTGAAGCTTTCTTT.

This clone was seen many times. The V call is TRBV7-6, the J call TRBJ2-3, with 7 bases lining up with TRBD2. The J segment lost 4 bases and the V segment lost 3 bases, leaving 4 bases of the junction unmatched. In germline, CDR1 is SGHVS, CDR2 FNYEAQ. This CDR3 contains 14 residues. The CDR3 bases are TGTGCCAGCAGCTTCGGCGGGAGCCCAGATACGCAGTATTTT. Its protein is CASSFGGSPDTQYF.

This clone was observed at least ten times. CDR3 nucleotide sequence: TGTGCTAGTGGTCGCAACGTAAGAGCGGGAGGCTCCTACAATGAGCAGTTCTTC. Its translation is CASGRNVRAGGSYNEQFF. The chain carries TRBV12-5 and TRBJ2-1; 9 bases line up with TRBD2. The V segment lost 5 bases and the J segment 0 bases; nucleotides outside the gene matches: 11. Germline V gene data show CDR1 as LGHNT and CDR2 as FRNRAP. This CDR3 contains 18 residues.

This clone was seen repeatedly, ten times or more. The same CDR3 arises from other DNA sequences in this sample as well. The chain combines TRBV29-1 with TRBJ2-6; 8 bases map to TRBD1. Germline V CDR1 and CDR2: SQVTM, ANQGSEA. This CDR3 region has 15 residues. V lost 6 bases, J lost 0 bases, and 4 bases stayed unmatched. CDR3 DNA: TGCAGCGTGGGACAGGCGAGCTCTGGGGCCAACGTCCTGACTTTC. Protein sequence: CSVGQASSGANVLTF.

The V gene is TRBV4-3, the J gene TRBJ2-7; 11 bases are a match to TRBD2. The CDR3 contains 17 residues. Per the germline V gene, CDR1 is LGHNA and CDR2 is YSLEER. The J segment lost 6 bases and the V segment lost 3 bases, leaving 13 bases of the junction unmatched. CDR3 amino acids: CASSQTSSGRSGAEQYF. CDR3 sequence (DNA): TGCGCCAGCAGCCAGACCTCTAGCGGGAGGTCGGGGGCCGAGCAGTACTTC.

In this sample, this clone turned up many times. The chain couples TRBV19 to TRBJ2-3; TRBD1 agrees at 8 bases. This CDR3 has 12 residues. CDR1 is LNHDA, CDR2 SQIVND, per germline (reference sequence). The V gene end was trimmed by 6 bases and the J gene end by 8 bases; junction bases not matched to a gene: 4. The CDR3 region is CASSRGPGTQYF. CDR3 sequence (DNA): TGTGCCAGTAGCAGGGGGCCGGGTACGCAGTATTTT.

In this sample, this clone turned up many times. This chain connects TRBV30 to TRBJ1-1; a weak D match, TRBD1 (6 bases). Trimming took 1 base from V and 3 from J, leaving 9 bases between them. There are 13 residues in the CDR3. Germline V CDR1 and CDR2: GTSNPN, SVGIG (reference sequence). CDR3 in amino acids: CAWSGGPDTEAFF. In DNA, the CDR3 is TGTGCCTGGAGTGGGGGGCCCGACACTGAAGCTTTCTTT.

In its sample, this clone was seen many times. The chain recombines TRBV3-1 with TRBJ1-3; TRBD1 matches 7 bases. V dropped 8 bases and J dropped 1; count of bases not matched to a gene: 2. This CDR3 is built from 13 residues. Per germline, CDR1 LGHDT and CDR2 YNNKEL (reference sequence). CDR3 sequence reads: CASQGVSGNTIYF. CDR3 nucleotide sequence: TGTGCCAGCCAGGGGGTATCTGGAAACACCATATATTTT.

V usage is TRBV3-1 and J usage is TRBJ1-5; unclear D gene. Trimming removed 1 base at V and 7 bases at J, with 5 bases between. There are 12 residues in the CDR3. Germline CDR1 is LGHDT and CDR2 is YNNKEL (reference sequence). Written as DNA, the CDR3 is TGTGCCAGCAGCCAAGGTTGGCAGCCCCAGCATTTT. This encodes CASSQGWQPQHF.

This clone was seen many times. CDR3 sequence: CASIWTSGSRYEQYF. CDR3 sequence (DNA): TGTGCCAGCATTTGGACTAGCGGGAGTCGGTACGAGCAGTACTTC. The gene calls are TRBV11-2 and TRBJ2-7, with TRBD2 identical over 13 bases. This CDR3 has 15 amino acids. V lost 7 bases, J lost 4 bases, and 7 bases stayed unmatched. Germline assignment: CDR1 SGHAT and CDR2 FQNNGV.

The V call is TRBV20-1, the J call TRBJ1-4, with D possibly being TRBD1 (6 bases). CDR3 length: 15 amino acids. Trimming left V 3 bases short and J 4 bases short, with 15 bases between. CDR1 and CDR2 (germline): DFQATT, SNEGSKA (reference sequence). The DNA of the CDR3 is TGCAGTGCTAGCGCGGTAGGACAGTTTAATGAAAAACTGTTTTTT. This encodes CSASAVGQFNEKLFF.

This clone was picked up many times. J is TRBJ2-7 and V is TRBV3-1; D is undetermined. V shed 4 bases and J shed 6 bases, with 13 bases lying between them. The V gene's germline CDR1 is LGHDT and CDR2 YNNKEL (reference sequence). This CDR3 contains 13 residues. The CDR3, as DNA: TGTGCCAGCAGCCTGGCCCAAACGGGCGAGCAGTACTTC. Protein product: CASSLAQTGEQYF.

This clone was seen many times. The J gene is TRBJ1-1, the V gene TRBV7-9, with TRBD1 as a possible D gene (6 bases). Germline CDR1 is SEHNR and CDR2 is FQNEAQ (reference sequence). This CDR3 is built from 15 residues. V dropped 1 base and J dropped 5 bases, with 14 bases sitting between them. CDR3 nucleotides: TGTGCCAGCAGCTTAGGTACGGGGGCGACTACTGAAGCTTTCTTT. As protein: CASSLGTGATTEAFF.